These 32 T cell receptor beta chains came from one sample sequenced in a study of blood T cell repertoires in COVID-19. The protocol was immunoSEQ multiplex PCR, while the TCRdb copy is restricted to in-frame clones and leaves out a portion. The sample lists about 670,000 clones, approximately 90% seen once, with roughly 0.25% in the top ten. The material sequenced was peripheral blood. Source of these receptors: a young woman with acute or convalescent COVID-19.

The chain has TRBV15 and TRBJ2-7; D may be TRBD1 (6 bases). The CDR3 is made up of 12 amino acids. Germline V gives CDR1 LNHNV, CDR2 YYDKDF (reference sequence). The V gene lost 6 bases and the J gene lost 0 bases, with 6 bases spanning the gap. Here the CDR3 reads CATRDSSYEQYF. The DNA for the CDR3 is TGTGCCACCAGGGACAGCTCCTACGAGCAGTACTTC.

The gene calls are TRBV11-2 and TRBJ1-4; the match to TRBD1 covers 8 bases. Germline-derived CDR1 and CDR2 are SGHAT and FQNNGV. The J segment lost 8 bases and the V segment lost 5 bases, leaving 10 bases of the junction unmatched. The CDR3 totals 15 residues. CDR3 nucleotide sequence: TGTGCCAGCAGCACCCGACAGGGGTTCAGGGAAAAACTGTTTTTT. Its protein is CASSTRQGFREKLFF.

The chain carries TRBV7-8 and TRBJ1-2; TRBD1 aligns across 11 bases. The V and J ends lost 1 base and 3 bases, in that order; junction bases with no gene match: 4. CDR1 and CDR2 from the germline V gene are SGHVS and FQNEAQ. The CDR3 covers 16 residues. CDR3 loop: CASSLGTGGADYGYTF. The CDR3 bases are TGTGCCAGCAGCTTAGGGACAGGGGGCGCGGACTATGGCTACACCTTC.

The genes are TRBV6-1 and TRBJ1-5; tentative D call: TRBD1 (5 bases). This CDR3 is built from 16 residues. Looked up from germline, CDR1 is MNHNS and CDR2 is SASEGT. Trimming took 0 bases from V and 2 from J, leaving 11 bases between them. This CDR3 is CASSEALTVGNQPQHF. The CDR3 DNA reads TGTGCCAGCAGTGAAGCGCTGACAGTCGGCAATCAGCCCCAGCATTTT.

The CDR3 sequence is CASSYLGPTEAFF. The CDR3 coding sequence is TGTGCCAGCAGTTATTTGGGGCCCACTGAAGCTTTCTTT. V usage is TRBV6-5 and J usage is TRBJ1-1; possibly TRBD1 for D (5 bases). The CDR3 is made up of 13 amino acids. Deletions cut 3 bases from V and 4 bases from J, with 9 bases between. Germline-derived CDR1 and CDR2 are MNHEY and SVGAGI.

The chain is built from TRBV14 and TRBJ2-1; D is perhaps TRBD2 (6 bases). The CDR3 length is 15 residues. The germline V gene has CDR1 SGHDN and CDR2 FVKESK. Trimming took off 3 bases at V and 5 bases at J, with 14 bases between the two ends. CDR3 residues: CASSHNQWGDNEQFF. In DNA, the CDR3 is TGTGCCAGCAGCCACAATCAGTGGGGGGACAATGAGCAGTTCTTC.

This chain links TRBV10-1 with TRBJ1-5; D possibly corresponds to TRBD1 (5 bases). Trimming took off 1 base at V and 9 bases at J, with 16 bases between the two ends. CDR1 is WNHNN and CDR2 is SYGVQD in the germline V gene (reference sequence). The CDR3 loop spans 15 amino acids. The CDR3 DNA reads TGCGCCAGCAGTGAGTGGGGGGACGGCCAGGGGCCCCAGCATTTT. It encodes CASSEWGDGQGPQHF.

The gene calls are TRBV24-1 and TRBJ2-5; TRBD1 might be the D (6 bases). The CDR3 is 15 amino acids. Germline CDR1 and CDR2: KGHDR and SFDVKD. Trimming shortened V by 1 base and J by 5 bases, and 13 bases separated the two germline ends. CDR3 bases: TGTGCCACCAGTGATTTTCGCCAGGGGATGGAGACCCAGTACTTC. This codes for CATSDFRQGMETQYF.

J is TRBJ1-2 and V is TRBV7-2; 7 bases are a match to TRBD1. The trim removed 2 bases at V and 10 bases at J, leaving 19 bases unmatched. Per the germline V gene, CDR1 is SGHTA and CDR2 is FQGNSA. The CDR3 has 17 amino acids. CDR3 residues: CASSLFGAGGGTVPYTF. The DNA of the CDR3 is TGTGCCAGCAGCTTATTCGGTGCAGGGGGTGGGACGGTGCCCTACACCTTC.

The chain couples TRBV4-3 to TRBJ1-5; D uncertain. The germline V gene encodes CDR1 LGHNA and CDR2 YSLEER. Trimming took off 4 bases at V and 5 bases at J, with 9 bases between the two ends. This CDR3 contains 13 residues. The CDR3 sequence is CASSREMYQPQHF. As DNA, the CDR3 is TGCGCCAGCAGCCGGGAGATGTATCAGCCCCAGCATTTT.

This chain connects TRBV7-2 to TRBJ1-2; 8 bases agree with TRBD1. The V gene's germline CDR1 is SGHTA and CDR2 FQGNSA. There are 19 residues in the CDR3. After removal of 4 bases from V and 3 bases from J, the junction contained 19 bases not matched to a gene. The CDR3: CASSSNFRDRKGRDYGYTF. As DNA, the CDR3 is TGTGCCAGCAGCTCAAATTTCCGGGACAGGAAAGGCAGAGACTATGGCTACACCTTC.

V is TRBV28 and J is TRBJ1-6, with D tentatively TRBD1 (5 bases). CDR1 is MDHEN, CDR2 SYDVKM, per germline. This CDR3 is 15 amino acids long. The ends were cut back, 2 bases at V and 2 bases at J, with 7 bases in the middle. The CDR3 sequence is CASSLQGPYNSPLHF. CDR3 coding DNA: TGTGCCAGCAGTTTACAGGGCCCCTATAATTCACCCCTCCACTTT.

This chain joins TRBV5-1 and TRBJ1-3, with D tentatively TRBD1 (6 bases). The V and J ends lost 0 bases and 2 bases respectively, with 18 bases between them. In germline, CDR1 is SGHRS, CDR2 YFSETQ. CDR3 length equals 18 residues. The DNA for the CDR3 is TGCGCCAGCAGCTTGGGGGGGAACAGGGCCGTCGCTGGAAACACCATATATTTT. Translated: CASSLGGNRAVAGNTIYF.

This rearrangement joins TRBV19 to TRBJ2-5, with 8 bases fitting TRBD2. CDR3 size: 15 residues. Germline V gene sequence: CDR1 LNHDA, CDR2 SQIVND (reference sequence). With V trimmed by 4 bases and J by 1 base, 5 bases remained unmatched. The DNA of the CDR3 is TGTGCCAGTAGTAGCCACGGGACTAGCCAAGAGACCCAGTACTTC. Its protein is CASSSHGTSQETQYF.

The gene calls are TRBV6-6 and TRBJ1-1, with 8 bases lining up with TRBD1. Germline CDR1 MNHNY, CDR2 SVGAGI (reference sequence). There are 16 residues in the CDR3. With V trimmed by 7 bases and J by 0 bases, 10 bases remained unmatched. This CDR3 is CASNQPGGKLNTEAFF. The CDR3 DNA reads as TGTGCCAGCAACCAGCCAGGGGGCAAGCTGAACACTGAAGCTTTCTTT.

The chain is built from TRBV9 and TRBJ1-3; D is ambiguous. With 0 bases removed from V and 0 bases from J, the gap between germline ends came to 7 bases. There are 15 residues in the CDR3. Germline V gives CDR1 SGDLS, CDR2 YYNGEE. CDR3 sequence (DNA): TGTGCCAGCAGCGTAGGCGGGGACTCTGGAAACACCATATATTTT. This gives the protein CASSVGGDSGNTIYF.

This clone was seen a few times. The chain employs TRBV14 and TRBJ2-7; no reliable D call. Germline CDR1 reads SGHDN; CDR2 reads FVKESK. Trimming left V 0 bases short and J 7 bases short, with 10 bases between. The CDR3 covers 13 residues. This CDR3 is CASSQENRVEQYF. CDR3 sequence (DNA): TGTGCCAGCAGCCAAGAGAACCGAGTTGAGCAGTACTTC.

This chain joins TRBV18 and TRBJ2-3, with D possibly matching TRBD2 (6 bases). The germline V and J ends were trimmed by 3 bases and 1 base, with 14 bases remaining between them. The germline V gene encodes CDR1 KGHSH and CDR2 LQKENI. This CDR3 is built from 16 residues. The CDR3 DNA follows: TGTGCCAGCTCACCGCCGGGAGCCCCTGGCACAGATACGCAGTATTTT. This encodes CASSPPGAPGTDTQYF.

The chain links TRBV7-2 to TRBJ1-2; D remains ambiguous. Trimming shortened V by 5 bases and J by 7 bases, and 17 bases separated the two germline ends. The CDR3 is 14 residues long. CDR1 and CDR2 from the germline V gene are SGHTA and FQGNSA. The CDR3 loop reads CASSPSRLLGGYTF. In DNA form, the CDR3 reads TGTGCCAGCAGCCCATCGAGGCTTTTGGGTGGCTACACCTTC.

This clone was detected a few times. The rearrangement joins TRBV6-4 to TRBJ2-1; 11 nucleotides match TRBD1. This CDR3 comprises 15 residues. Germline CDR1 reads MRHNA; CDR2 reads SNTAGT. V gave up 0 bases and J gave up 9 bases; unmatched junction bases: 4. DNA for the CDR3: TGTGCCAGCAGTGACTCCGGGACAGGGGGTTTTGAGCAGTTCTTC. As protein: CASSDSGTGGFEQFF.

The V and J genes are TRBV11-2 and TRBJ1-2; 7 nucleotides match TRBD1. Looked up from germline, CDR1 is SGHAT and CDR2 is FQNNGV. The CDR3 covers 13 residues. With V trimmed by 6 bases and J by 7 bases, 8 bases remained unmatched. The CDR3 nucleotides read TGTGCCAGCAGTTCAACAGGGGTGACTGGCTACACCTTC. Translating it yields CASSSTGVTGYTF.

The chain couples TRBV6-5 to TRBJ2-2; 7 bases line up with TRBD1. Germline CDR1 and CDR2: MNHEY and SVGAGI. The V gene end was trimmed by 4 bases and the J gene end by 5 bases; junction bases not matched to a gene: 10. The CDR3 extends over 16 amino acids. The CDR3 loop is CASSSTLTGWTGELFF. The CDR3 nucleotides are TGTGCCAGCAGTTCCACCTTGACAGGGTGGACCGGGGAGCTGTTTTTT.

The CDR3 DNA sequence: TGTGCCAGCAGTTTATTGCAGGGTGCCGAGCAGTACTTC. This translates into CASSLLQGAEQYF. This chain connects TRBV28 to TRBJ2-7; tentatively, D is TRBD1 (5 bases). The germline CDR1 and CDR2 sequences are MDHEN and SYDVKM. Trimming removed 1 base from V and 6 bases from J, with 10 bases in between. This CDR3 has 13 amino acids.

The CDR3 here is CASSHVYRTYEQYF. DNA for the CDR3: TGTGCCAGCAGCCATGTGTACAGGACCTACGAGCAGTACTTC. The chain carries TRBV3-1 (or the pseudogene TRBV3-2) and TRBJ2-7; TRBD1 is a possible D gene (5 bases). Germline lookup yields CDR1 LGHDT and CDR2 YNNKEL (reference sequence). The CDR3 loop spans 14 amino acids. V dropped 3 bases and J dropped 2 bases, with 11 bases sitting between them.

The J gene is TRBJ1-4, the V gene TRBV13; 7 bases agree with TRBD1. The CDR3 covers 15 residues. Looked up from germline, CDR1 is PRHDT and CDR2 is FYEKMQ (reference sequence). The trim removed 0 bases at V and 4 bases at J, leaving 2 bases unmatched. The CDR3 here is CASSLGAGGNEKLFF. The CDR3 DNA reads as TGTGCCAGCAGCTTAGGTGCAGGGGGTAATGAAAAACTGTTTTTT.

The chain uses TRBV6-6 and TRBJ1-1; TRBD1 might be the D (5 bases). Germline V gene data show CDR1 as MNHNY and CDR2 as SVGAGI (reference sequence). There are 15 residues in the CDR3. V lost 5 bases and J lost 2, with 15 bases in between. CDR3: CASSPPDTLNTEAFF. CDR3 coding DNA: TGTGCCAGCAGTCCTCCGGACACCCTAAACACTGAAGCTTTCTTT.

This chain joins TRBV6-5 and TRBJ1-4; D is unresolved. The CDR3 runs 13 residues. Germline CDR1 and CDR2: MNHEY and SVGAGI. The V end lost 6 bases, the J end lost 4 bases, and 9 bases lay between the germline ends. This CDR3 reads CASRAEGNEKLFF. The DNA of the CDR3 is TGTGCCAGCAGGGCAGAGGGTAATGAAAAACTGTTTTTT.

J is TRBJ2-1 and V is TRBV30; D not resolved. Trimming removed 1 base from V and 8 bases from J, with 12 bases in between. Germline V gene lookup returns CDR1 GTSNPN and CDR2 SVGIG (reference sequence). The CDR3 has 13 residues. The CDR3 DNA is TGTGCCTGGAGTGACCCCCCCAGGTATGAGCAGTTCTTC. Its translation: CAWSDPPRYEQFF.

The rearrangement joins TRBV5-1 to TRBJ1-3, with TRBD1 matching over 8 bases. Trimming cost V 5 bases and J 8 bases; bases outside gene matches: 6. CDR1 is SGHRS and CDR2 is YFSETQ in the germline V gene. The length of the CDR3 is 13 residues. The CDR3 DNA reads as TGCGCCAGCAGACCACAGGGGGGCGACACCATATATTTT. Its protein product is CASRPQGGDTIYF.

The chain joins TRBV5-4 to TRBJ1-1, with TRBD1 matching 8 bases. CDR3 length: 14 residues. Germline CDR1 is SGHNT and CDR2 is YYREEE (reference sequence). Germline trimming cut 1 base from V and 4 bases from J; bases unmatched to any gene: 3. The CDR3 spells CASSLQGAATEAFF. CDR3 DNA: TGTGCCAGCAGCTTGCAGGGGGCTGCCACTGAAGCTTTCTTT.

The CDR3 DNA reads TGTGCCAGCAGTCGACTAGCGGGGGCCTACGAGCAGTACTTC. It is translated as CASSRLAGAYEQYF. The V and J genes are TRBV6-5 and TRBJ2-7; TRBD2 aligns across 12 bases. The CDR3 is 14 amino acids. The junction had 1 base not matched to a gene; V was cut back by 5 bases and J by 2 bases. Germline CDR1 and CDR2: MNHEY and SVGAGI.

The rearrangement joins TRBV19 to TRBJ2-7; 7 positions match TRBD1. CDR3 length: 15 amino acids. J was trimmed by 6 bases and V by 1 base; bases with no gene match: 9. CDR1 LNHDA and CDR2 SQIVND come from the germline V gene (reference sequence). CDR3 residues: CASSIVETGKVEQYF. DNA of the CDR3: TGTGCCAGTAGTATAGTTGAGACAGGGAAGGTCGAGCAGTACTTC.